These T cell receptor beta chains were read from a single sample in a study of cytomegalovirus exposure and HLA in healthy donors. Clones were sequenced by immunoSEQ multiplex PCR, and TCRdb holds only the in-frame ones, with some missing. In the table there are over 250,000 clones, about nine tenths of which are singletons. The sequencing sample was made of PBMCs. The receptors come from a woman aged 25-40 years in good health and CMV-seropositive. CDR3s include the opening cysteine and the closing phenylalanine or tryptophan.

V gene: TRBV5-6; CDR3 protein: CASSLVRNPYEQYF
V gene: TRBV27; CDR3 protein: CASSPPGQSLQETQYF
V gene: TRBV5-6; CDR3 protein: CASSFRDRANYEQYF
V gene: TRBV5-1; CDR3 protein: CASEKGATQYF
V gene: TRBV7-9; CDR3 protein: CASSLVGGTGEKLFF
V gene: TRBV9; CDR3 protein: CASSASGSLYF
V gene: TRBV6-6; CDR3 protein: CASGSPRNYGYTF
V gene: TRBV7-3; CDR3 protein: CASSLRSGDGYTF
V gene: TRBV5-1; CDR3 protein: CASSLVGYEQYF
V gene: TRBV28; CDR3 protein: CASSSGTAPGGEQYF
V gene: TRBV30; CDR3 protein: CAGGTYTEAFF
V gene: TRBV27; CDR3 protein: CASSTPGGGSSYEQYF
V gene: TRBV6-5; CDR3 protein: CASSANPGGRHGYTF
V gene: TRBV5-1; CDR3 protein: CASSLVLAGSYNEQFF
V gene: TRBV4-3; CDR3 protein: CASSRSAGVRNQPQHF
V gene: TRBV11-2; CDR3 protein: CASSPSSHFEQYF
V gene: TRBV7-2; CDR3 protein: CASSHSGRDEFF
V gene: TRBV1; CDR3 protein: CTSSQDGTISEREGLRQYF
V gene: TRBV7-9; CDR3 protein: CASSSTGVTNEKLFF
V gene: TRBV4-2; CDR3 protein: CASSQDTSGGYSYNEQFF
V gene: TRBV28; CDR3 protein: CASSLFASHSNQPQHF
V gene: TRBV7-6; CDR3 protein: CASSPVVGGLKGGEQYF
V gene: TRBV5-6; CDR3 protein: CASSLEGSNTEAFF
V gene: TRBV29-1; CDR3 protein: CSVGGWAGGYNEQFF
V gene: TRBV10-3; CDR3 protein: CAISGDTEAFF
V gene: TRBV11-2; CDR3 protein: CASSLGGQGKREGAFF
V gene: TRBV6-5; CDR3 protein: CASRRPGNEQFF
V gene: TRBV27; CDR3 protein: CASSQGQGSPYEQYF
V gene: TRBV5-1; CDR3 protein: CASSLVGPLTWGELFF
V gene: TRBV6-6; CDR3 protein: CASSRDLYSNQPQHF
V gene: TRBV6-5; CDR3 protein: CASSYSRYNEQFF
V gene: TRBV2; CDR3 protein: CASRGQGGGYTF
V gene: TRBV5-1; CDR3 protein: CATREGLAGTYEQYF
V gene: TRBV5-1; CDR3 protein: CASRLGLAGGSEQFF
V gene: TRBV6-5; CDR3 protein: CASSYSPRGGEETQYF
V gene: TRBV27; CDR3 protein: CASRDRGGSYEQYF